This TCR beta chain was retrieved from a study of cytomegalovirus exposure and HLA in healthy donors (dated 2017 in TCRdb). With respect to the entire study: According to an earlier analysis of 587 of the donors, about 179 million T cells yielded over 90 million unique TCR beta sequences and about 280 Gb of sequence data. The number of typed donors differed by locus: about 629-630 for A, B, C, DRB1 and DQB1; 500 to 550 for DQA1; some 610 for DPA1; and around 470 for DPB1. The later analysis used no new phenotypic data to find candidate immune exposures, relying instead on TCR beta sequences and their occurrence across donors. Along with the roughly 700-subject first cohort, a separate validation cohort of over a hundred different subjects was used. The aim of the study was to test whether cataloging public T cell receptors could identify signatures of past pathogen exposure. Alongside the repertoire data, information on donor age, sex, ethnicity and CMV serostatus was compiled. Across approximately 420 genotyped donors of the cohort, an average of approximately 200,000 unique TCR beta nucleotide sequences per donor were sequenced, and roughly 20% of those sequences were non-productive. The study profiled the T cell repertoires of 550 to 700 subjects by immunosequencing and related them to cytomegalovirus serostatus. Roughly 300 gigabases of sequencing data and 91 million or so unique TCR sequences made up an early release that covered nearly 650 HLA-typed donors. To decide whether each TCR beta V gene segment behaved as functional or pseudogenic, an earlier analysis of nearly 600 of the donors relied on high-throughput TCR beta sequencing. To predict cytomegalovirus infection status, the study brought together high-throughput TCR immunosequencing, statistical association of individual TCRs with disease status, and machine learning. The genetic ancestry cluster associated with self-reported Caucasian donors included about 84% of the approximately 430 genotyped donors. A later genetic analysis used genome-wide SNP genotypes for about 60% of the 666 donors, treating that subset as a discovery cohort. Both class I and class II loci were covered by HLA typing, at four-digit resolution. A later analysis re-analyzed previously published TCR beta repertoires from 666 donors and added high-resolution HLA genotyping to study TCR occurrence patterns. All discovery cohort repertoires had been generated using a single sequencing platform. Roughly 5 DR-DQ haplotypes were treated as single units for association and clustering because of strong linkage in the cohort. The paper as a whole reports these results and caveats: A later genetic analysis reported fewer N-insertions in productive TCRs among donors in an Asian-associated ancestry cluster than the approximately 670-donor mean. In a later analysis, the rate of TCR association differed among HLA loci, with DRB1 alleles having the most associated TCRs and HLA-C alleles having the fewest. A further reported finding was that TCR beta sequences accurately predicted the HLA-A and HLA-B alleles for most subjects in the first cohort. In vitro tests confirmed that three of the cytomegalovirus-associated TCR beta chains recognize cytomegalovirus antigens. Immune exposure information for the cohort was limited to CMV serostatus. Most TCR sequences were observed very rarely across donors, whereas some public TCRs were present in many individuals. In both the original and validation cohorts, the classifier was reported to diagnose cytomegalovirus status with high specificity and sensitivity. In an earlier analysis of several hundred of the donors, most TCR beta V segments were observed in productive rearrangements about 87% or about 30% of the time, broadly matching IMGT annotations. According to the authors, the approach could potentially be generalized to other disease states and immunological phenotypes. When HLA alleles, especially DR and DQ, strongly co-occurred, TCR associations were difficult to assign to individual alleles. A later analysis reported that several top co-occurrence clusters appeared linked to parvovirus B19, influenza, CMV and Epstein-Barr virus. Because counts were too low, roughly 16 rarely observed V segments, including chromosome 9 orphons, were excluded from the earlier analysis of some 590 of the donors. According to a later analysis, most CMV-associated TCR beta chains appeared to be HLA-restricted, and the HLA associations seemed to be driven largely by CMV exposure. HLA typing was unavailable for some donors at each locus, so association tests used only the typed subset. V-gene and J-gene trimming of TCR beta chains was associated with a missense DCLRE1C variant in a later genetic analysis, and the association was replicated in an independent cohort. A cluster of highly shared sequence variants was judged likely to represent a technical artifact of the sequencing pipeline. Correlated functional status among segregating V segments might be attributable to linkage disequilibrium, but an unknown experimental factor could not be ruled out. In this cohort, only TCR beta chains were sequenced, and detectable features were limited by the absence of alpha or paired-chain data. The 87-base-pair reads could not distinguish some IMGT-functional V segments, including TRBV6-2 and TRBV6-3, so those segments were excluded. At a false discovery rate of 0.05, a later analysis linked approximately 18,000 TCR beta sequences to specific HLA alleles. Roughly uniform sequencing depth across donors was assumed in presence/absence analyses, although this assumption may not hold. In a later analysis, HLA-associated TCR beta chains were found to be more clonally expanded and to have lower generation probabilities than equally common non-associated chains. In the study, 150 to 200 TCR beta chains were listed as associated with cytomegalovirus.

This clone showed up many times. Its specific antigen is unknown. Base qualities were left out, and no much larger clone turns up one base away. The cohort consisted of 650 to 700 healthy bone marrow donors. Cohort members were all nominally healthy when sampled, although unrecorded immune exposures were likely present. The donor tested CMV seropositive, placing the donor among the 289 seropositive members of the cohort. A peripheral blood sample was provided by each donor, and peripheral blood mononuclear cells were used for TCR beta sequencing. The Qiagen DNeasy Blood Extraction Kit was used to extract genomic DNA from the blood cell samples. The library was made by the immunoSEQ multiplex PCR assay. The multiplex PCR relied on a mix of 60 forward primers for TCR Vbeta segments and 13 reverse primers for TCR Jbeta segments. The CDR3 region of rearranged TCR beta genes was amplified from genomic DNA by a multiplex PCR assay. The Illumina HiSeq System was used to sequence the amplified TCR beta libraries as 87-base-pair reads. In the paper's pipeline: A later analysis counted approximately 74 million unique TCR beta chains across the 666 repertoires, and around 12 million of these chains were shared by at least two donors. A nearest-neighbor algorithm error-corrected the raw reads and collapsed the reads into unique sequences, merging closely related sequences to remove PCR and sequencing errors. To assign V, D and J gene segments, CDR3 sequences were aligned to IMGT reference sequences. For a sequence to be retained, a match of at least six nucleotides to both a V gene segment and a J gene segment was required. Rearrangements were called productive when the CDR3 lacked stop codons and stayed in frame with V and J; all others were non-productive. Following IMGT convention, CDR3 was defined as the stretch from the second conserved V-encoded cysteine up to the conserved J-encoded phenylalanine. The earlier analysis of a few hundred of the donors excluded sequences that lacked an unambiguous match to a single V gene segment. An earlier analysis of almost 600 of the donors classified V segments as functional when productive rearrangements were above 56.7% and as segregating when the standard deviation between donors was above 5%. A statistical classification framework was developed to diagnose cytomegalovirus status using the catalog of TCR beta chain sequences. In a later analysis, V and J genes were assigned by comparing TCR nucleotide sequences against IMGT/GENE-DB human TR gene sequences. In a later analysis, CDR3 sequences and most-parsimonious VDJ recombination scenarios were assigned using the TCRdist pipeline. A later analysis defined each TCR beta chain by its CDR3 amino acid sequence plus V-gene family, and excluded reads lacking a unique V-gene family. A later analysis removed 592 highly shared, low-generation-probability nucleotide sequences to deal with suspected cross-contamination and a sequencing artifact. A later analysis calculated a clonal expansion index for each public chain from normalized within-repertoire ranks of inferred template counts. Generation probabilities in a later analysis came from a VDJ recombination model fitted to out-of-frame rearrangements, and those results were checked against IGoR. In a later analysis, hypergeometric tests were used to score TCR-TCR, TCR-HLA and TCR-CMV co-occurrence, with a repertoire-size bias correction applied to TCR pairs. In a later analysis, false discovery rates were estimated by permuting HLA or CMV assignments 20 times. In a later analysis, co-occurring TCRs were grouped with DBSCAN, and TCRdist sequence similarity was added when clustering was performed within HLA-allele-positive subsets. Repertoires with fewer than 30,000 or more than 120,000 public chains, plus five repertoires with anomalous nucleotide sharing, were excluded from co-occurrence clustering. What TCRdb holds here is the immuneACCESS table cut down to in-frame rearrangements. Part of the clones is not present; checked against another copy, under half of the missing clones reflect an unresolved V gene, and the others are unexplained. V, J and clone size derive from that table, while D and trimming were established from the DNA sequence. The sample profile shows around 140,000 clones; about two thirds of them were found once. The biggest ten clones account for approximately 4% of the sample.

V is clipped by 8 bases and J by 8 bases, and the sequence between their germline boundaries is 13 bases long. The germline V gene provides CDR1 SNHLY and CDR2 FYNNEI. Spanning cysteine to phenylalanine, the CDR3 consists of 13 amino acids. Only the CDR3 DNA is retained, 39 bases long and in frame from the first base. Material: PBMCs. The sequence came from a man aged 45-65 years in good health and CMV-seropositive. The V gene is TRBV2 and the J gene is TRBJ1-6, with no reliable assignment of the D segment. The CDR3 region has the sequence CASGGGRHSPLHF. The DNA is TGTGCCAGCGGCGGAGGGCGACATTCACCCCTCCACTTT.